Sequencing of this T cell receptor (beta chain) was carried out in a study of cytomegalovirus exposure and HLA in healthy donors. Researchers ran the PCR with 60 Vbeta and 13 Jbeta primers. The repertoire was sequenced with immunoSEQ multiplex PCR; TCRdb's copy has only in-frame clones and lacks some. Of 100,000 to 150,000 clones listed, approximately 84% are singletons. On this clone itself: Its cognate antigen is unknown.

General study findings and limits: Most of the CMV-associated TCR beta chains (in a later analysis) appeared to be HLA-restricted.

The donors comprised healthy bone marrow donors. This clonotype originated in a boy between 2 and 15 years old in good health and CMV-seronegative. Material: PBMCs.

The CDR3 reads CATRIDSSYNEQFF. CDR3 in DNA: TGTGCCACCAGAATAGACAGCTCCTACAATGAGCAGTTCTTC. The chain links TRBV15 to TRBJ2-1; TRBD1 might be the D (5 bases). V was pared by 6 bases and J by 0 bases, with 9 bases between. This CDR3 contains 14 residues. The germline gives CDR1 LNHNV, CDR2 YYDKDF (reference sequence).